Here is one T cell receptor beta chain with its context. This record belongs to a study of shared clonotypes between healthy human individuals. Trimming stripped 0 bases from V and 4 bases from J, with 7 bases between. CDR3 length equals 14 residues. Looked up from germline, CDR1 is SGHRS and CDR2 is YFSETQ. Assay used: immunoSEQ multiplex PCR; TCRdb lists only in-frame clones, some missing. The table includes some 1.5 million clones, roughly 98% detected once. This chain connects TRBV5-1 to TRBJ2-2; D ambiguous. This sequence originates from a man aged 30 to 39 in good health. The sequencing input was naive CD4+ T cells sorted from blood. This sample's subset: CD45RA+ positively selected. CDR3 region: CASSLVRLTGELFF. For the CDR3, the DNA is TGCGCCAGCAGCTTGGTAAGGCTCACCGGGGAGCTGTTTTTT.